This passage covers 21 T cell receptor beta chains from one sample sequenced in a study of regulatory T cells in long-lasting Graves disease. Assembly of TCR beta libraries relied on iRepertoire HTBI primers together with Arm-PCR of CDR3 regions. Via MiXCR, TCRdb re-called the multiplex PCR reads, giving one row per CDR3 protein. The table records about 290,000 distinct CDR3 sequences, 22% of them present only once. As for time point: persistent/refractory GD, antithyroid drugs over 5 years with positive TRAb. PBMCs provided the RNA from which the TCR library was made. The starting material was peripheral blood mononuclear cells (PBMCs), obtained when the disease was refractory, from a patient treated with antithyroid drugs. Receptors were obtained from a female donor with Graves disease.

This sequence joins TRBV29-1 and TRBJ2-7, with D possibly being TRBD1 (6 bases). The V and J ends lost 2 bases and 6 bases respectively, with 8 bases between them. The germline V gene encodes CDR1 SQVTM and CDR2 ANQGSEA. The CDR3 has 11 amino acids. The CDR3 nucleotides read TGCAGCGTTGAAACAGGGCTCGAGCAGTACTTC. It encodes CSVETGLEQYF.

The V and J genes are TRBV6-1 and TRBJ2-3; TRBD2 is a possible D gene (6 bases). CDR1 MNHNS and CDR2 SASEGT come from the germline V gene. Trimming took 7 bases from V and 4 from J, leaving 27 bases between them. This CDR3 region has 18 residues. This chain's CDR3 is CASIGQGGGGALADTQYF. CDR3 coding DNA: TGTGCCAGCATTGGCCAGGGAGGTGGGGGAGCCCTCGCAGATACGCAGTATTTT.

There are a few counts of this clonotype. The rearrangement uses TRBV18 and TRBJ2-2; 11 bases map to TRBD1. The germline V gene has CDR1 KGHSH and CDR2 LQKENI. V was pared by 3 bases and J by 7 bases, with 4 bases of the junction left unmatched. This CDR3 region has 15 residues. The CDR3 here is CASSPPGQGVGELFF. The CDR3 nucleotides are TGTGCCAGCTCACCTCCGGGACAGGGGGTCGGGGAGCTGTTTTTT.

With respect to this clonotype: A much larger clone sits a single nucleotide away, making a read error possible. The rearrangement joins TRBV20-1 to TRBJ1-2; D uncertain. Looked up from germline, CDR1 is DFQATT and CDR2 is SNEGSKA (reference sequence). The length of the CDR3 is 12 residues. The CDR3 here is CGLGVKIGGYTF. The CDR3 DNA follows: TGCGGGTTAGGAGTGAAAATAGGTGGCTACACCTTC.

This clonotype was seen many times. This chain uses TRBV6-1 with TRBJ2-5; no firm D call. V lost 7 bases and J lost 3, with 6 bases in between. The CDR3 is made up of 11 amino acids. From germline, CDR1 is MNHNS and CDR2 SASEGT. The CDR3 is CASKAEETQYF. The CDR3 DNA is TGTGCCAGCAAGGCAGAAGAGACCCAGTACTTC.

The genes are TRBV20-1 and TRBJ1-5; 8 bases align to TRBD1. This CDR3 region has 13 residues. The V gene end was trimmed by 5 bases and the J gene end by 3 bases; junction bases not matched to a gene: 3. CDR1 and CDR2 from the germline V gene are DFQATT and SNEGSKA (reference sequence). In DNA, the CDR3 is TGCAGTGCTCACAGGGGGAACAATCAGCCCCAGCATTTT. Amino acids: CSAHRGNNQPQHF.

This clonotype was counted a few times. V gene TRBV28 combines with J gene TRBJ2-3; no clear D gene. V dropped 3 bases and J dropped 4 bases, with 11 bases sitting between them. This CDR3 spans 14 amino acids. From germline, CDR1 is MDHEN and CDR2 SYDVKM. CDR3: CASSLGSPPDTQYF. Written as DNA, the CDR3 is TGTGCCAGCAGTTTGGGGTCCCCCCCAGATACGCAGTATTTT. The variable domain in full, completed from reference TRBV28 and TRBJ2-3, reads DVKVTQSSRYLVKRTGEKVFLECVQDMDHENMFWYRQDPGLGLRLIYFSYDVKMKEKGDIPEGYSVSREKKERFSLILESASTNQTSMYLCASSLGSPPDTQYFGPGTRLTVL.

This clonotype showed up many times. CDR3 protein: CASSLTGILPPNEKLFF. The CDR3 DNA sequence: TGTGCCAGCAGCCTCACAGGGATCCTCCCCCCTAATGAAAAACTGTTTTTT. This chain links TRBV28 with TRBJ1-4; a weak D match, TRBD1 (6 bases). CDR1 and CDR2 from the germline V gene are MDHEN and SYDVKM. Trimming removed 6 bases at V and 3 bases at J, with 20 bases between. The CDR3 is 17 amino acids.

V is TRBV7-2 and J is TRBJ2-7, with D maybe TRBD2 (5 bases). Germline lookup yields CDR1 SGHTA and CDR2 FQGNSA. Trimming left V 0 bases short and J 6 bases short, with 15 bases between. This CDR3 has 15 amino acids. The DNA of the CDR3 is TGTGCCAGCAGCTTAGCGCTTGCTAGCATCAGCGAGCAGTACTTC. Its translation is CASSLALASISEQYF.

At least ten counts were recorded for this clonotype. J is TRBJ1-5 and V is TRBV28, with D possibly matching TRBD1 (5 bases). The germline V and J ends were trimmed by 5 bases and 1 base, with 15 bases remaining between them. The length of the CDR3 is 16 residues. CDR1 and CDR2 (germline): MDHEN, SYDVKM. DNA of the CDR3: TGTGCCAGCAGTCCCGAAGAAGGACAAAGCAATCAGCCCCAGCATTTT. It yields the protein CASSPEEGQSNQPQHF.

The chain links TRBV6-4 to TRBJ1-5; D gene uncertain. Germline CDR1 MRHNA, CDR2 SNTAGT. Trimming removed 5 bases at V and 0 bases at J, with 11 bases between. The CDR3 runs 15 residues. The CDR3, as DNA: TGTGCCAGCAGTAAGGACGGAAATAGCAATCAGCCCCAGCATTTT. Its protein is CASSKDGNSNQPQHF.

The J gene is TRBJ2-7, the V gene TRBV5-1; 7 bases fit TRBD2. CDR3 length: 15 residues. Germline loops: CDR1 SGHRS, CDR2 YFSETQ. Germline trimming cut 0 bases from V and 0 bases from J; bases unmatched to any gene: 3. The CDR3 spells CASSLGGSLSYEQYF. CDR3 nucleotide sequence: TGCGCCAGCAGCTTGGGCGGGAGTCTCTCCTACGAGCAGTACTTC.

In this sample, this clonotype turned up a few times. V is TRBV7-8 and J is TRBJ2-7; D is uncertain. CDR1 and CDR2 from the germline V gene are SGHVS and FQNEAQ. V lost 5 bases and J lost 0, with 17 bases in between. The CDR3 totals 16 residues. Here the CDR3 reads CASSNSPPVHSYEQYF. The CDR3 DNA reads TGTGCCAGCAGCAACTCCCCCCCCGTCCACTCCTACGAGCAGTACTTC.

This clonotype occurred a few times. This sequence joins TRBV29-1 and TRBJ2-5; 9 bases fit TRBD1. Per the germline V gene, CDR1 is SQVTM and CDR2 is ANQGSEA. V lost 3 bases, J lost 3 bases, and 2 bases stayed unmatched. CDR3 length: 13 residues. The CDR3 DNA reads as TGCAGCGTTGATCGGACAGGGGAAGAGACCCAGTACTTC. This encodes CSVDRTGEETQYF.

This clonotype was counted at least ten times. J is TRBJ1-1 and V is TRBV27; 7 positions agree with TRBD1. The CDR3 runs to 14 residues. Germline lookup yields CDR1 MNHEY and CDR2 SMNVEV (reference sequence). V lost 5 bases to trimming and J lost 1 base; unmatched junction nucleotides: 4. CDR3: CASSANRGNTEAFF. The CDR3 coding sequence is TGTGCCAGCAGTGCCAACAGGGGGAACACTGAAGCTTTCTTT.

This clonotype was seen at least ten times. The V gene is TRBV29-1, the J gene TRBJ1-1; possible D gene TRBD1, 5 bases. The CDR3 totals 12 residues. Germline V gene sequence: CDR1 SQVTM, CDR2 ANQGSEA. The ends were cut back, 6 bases at V and 4 bases at J, with 12 bases in the middle. The CDR3 protein is CSVGRMGTEAFF. CDR3 DNA: TGCAGCGTGGGACGGATGGGCACTGAAGCTTTCTTT.

In its sample, this clonotype was seen many times. The chain has TRBV28 and TRBJ2-7; a possible D gene is TRBD2 (6 bases). The V end was cut by 6 bases, the J end by 2 bases, with 17 bases between. This CDR3 is built from 15 residues. The germline CDR1 and CDR2 sequences are MDHEN and SYDVKM. CDR3 sequence (DNA): TGTGCCAGCAGATCCGGGACTTTAATCACCTACGAGCAGTACTTC. Its protein product is CASRSGTLITYEQYF.

This clonotype was seen more than once but under ten times. V and J are TRBV6-1 and TRBJ2-2; 7 nucleotides match TRBD2. CDR1 MNHNS and CDR2 SASEGT come from the germline V gene. Trimming removed 5 bases from V and 4 bases from J; junction bases left unmatched: 4. This CDR3 region has 14 residues. The CDR3 is CASSSGDVTGELFF. In nucleotides, the CDR3 is TGTGCCAGCAGTAGCGGGGACGTCACCGGGGAGCTGTTTTTT.

The CDR3 DNA reads as TGCAGTGCCCACAACGACAGGGGGCAGACCGGGGAGCTGTTTTTT. This codes for CSAHNDRGQTGELFF. The chain carries TRBV20-1 and TRBJ2-2, with 10 bases fitting TRBD1. V lost 6 bases to trimming and J lost 5 bases; unmatched junction nucleotides: 9. Germline V gene data show CDR1 as DFQATT and CDR2 as SNEGSKA (reference sequence). This CDR3 has 15 amino acids.

This clonotype has a handful of counts. The V call is TRBV15, the J call TRBJ1-3; D is unresolved. The germline gives CDR1 LNHNV, CDR2 YYDKDF (reference sequence). V lost 0 bases and J 3 bases, leaving 9 bases between the germline ends. CDR3 length equals 15 residues. The CDR3 bases are TGTGCCACCAGCAGAGATCCTGGAGTTGGAAACACCATATATTTT. Amino acids: CATSRDPGVGNTIYF.

This clonotype was counted ten times or more. For the CDR3, the DNA is TGTGCCAGCAGCGCCGGGACCGACGAAAAACTGTTTTTT. Translating gives CASSAGTDEKLFF. V gene TRBV9 combines with J gene TRBJ1-4, with a possible D match to TRBD1 (5 bases). Trimming pared 3 bases from V and 8 bases from J, leaving 11 bases between. The CDR3 runs to 13 residues. Germline V gene data show CDR1 as SGDLS and CDR2 as YYNGEE.